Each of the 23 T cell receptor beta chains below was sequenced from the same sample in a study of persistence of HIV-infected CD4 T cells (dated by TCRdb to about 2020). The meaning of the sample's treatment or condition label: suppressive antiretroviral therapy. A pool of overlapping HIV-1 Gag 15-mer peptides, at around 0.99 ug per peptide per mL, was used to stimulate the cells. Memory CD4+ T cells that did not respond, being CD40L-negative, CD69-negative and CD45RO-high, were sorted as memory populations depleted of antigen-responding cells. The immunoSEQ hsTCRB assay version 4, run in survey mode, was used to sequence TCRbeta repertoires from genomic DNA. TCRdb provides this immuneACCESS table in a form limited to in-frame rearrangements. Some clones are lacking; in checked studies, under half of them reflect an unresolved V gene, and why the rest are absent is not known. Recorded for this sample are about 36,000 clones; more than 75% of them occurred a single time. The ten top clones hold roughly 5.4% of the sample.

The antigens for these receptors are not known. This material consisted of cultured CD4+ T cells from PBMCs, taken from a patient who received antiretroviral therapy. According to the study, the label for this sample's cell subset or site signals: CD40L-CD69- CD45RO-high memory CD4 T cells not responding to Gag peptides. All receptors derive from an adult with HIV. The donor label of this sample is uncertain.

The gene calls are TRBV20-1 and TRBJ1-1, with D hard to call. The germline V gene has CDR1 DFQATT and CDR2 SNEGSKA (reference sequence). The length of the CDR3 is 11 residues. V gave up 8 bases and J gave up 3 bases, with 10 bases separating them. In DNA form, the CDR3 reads TGCAGTCCTGCAACGGACACTGAAGCTTTCTTT. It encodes CSPATDTEAFF.

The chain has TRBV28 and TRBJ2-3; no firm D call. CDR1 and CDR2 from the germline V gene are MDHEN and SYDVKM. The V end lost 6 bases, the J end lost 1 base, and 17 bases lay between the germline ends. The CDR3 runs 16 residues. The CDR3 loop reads CASRPPGPIGTDTQYF. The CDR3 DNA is TGTGCCAGCAGACCCCCGGGCCCCATTGGCACAGATACGCAGTATTTT.

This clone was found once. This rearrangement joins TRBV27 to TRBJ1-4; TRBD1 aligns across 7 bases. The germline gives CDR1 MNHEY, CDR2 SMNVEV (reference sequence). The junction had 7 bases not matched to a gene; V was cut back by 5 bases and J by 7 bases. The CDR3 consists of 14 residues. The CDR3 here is CASSLQGGAEKLFF. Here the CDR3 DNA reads TGTGCCAGCAGTCTCCAGGGGGGCGCTGAAAAACTGTTTTTT.

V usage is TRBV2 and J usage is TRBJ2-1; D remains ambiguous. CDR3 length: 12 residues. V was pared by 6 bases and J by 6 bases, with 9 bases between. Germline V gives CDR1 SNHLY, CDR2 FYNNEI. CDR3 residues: CASSKNPNEQFF. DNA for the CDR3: TGTGCCAGCAGCAAAAACCCCAATGAGCAGTTCTTC.

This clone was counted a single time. The CDR3 is CASSESRTQSSYEQYF. The CDR3 bases are TGCGCCAGCAGTGAGTCGCGGACTCAAAGCTCCTACGAGCAGTACTTC. J is TRBJ2-7 and V is TRBV10-1; a weak D match, TRBD2 (5 bases). From germline, CDR1 is WNHNN and CDR2 SYGVQD (reference sequence). Between the trimmed V and J ends, which lost 0 bases and 0 bases, there was a span of 12 bases. This CDR3 spans 16 amino acids.

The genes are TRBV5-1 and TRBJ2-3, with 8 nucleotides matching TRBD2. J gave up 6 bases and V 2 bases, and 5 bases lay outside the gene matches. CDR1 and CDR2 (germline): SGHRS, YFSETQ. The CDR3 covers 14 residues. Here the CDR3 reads CASSLAGAKDTQYF. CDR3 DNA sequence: TGCGCCAGCAGCTTAGCGGGGGCCAAGGATACGCAGTATTTT.

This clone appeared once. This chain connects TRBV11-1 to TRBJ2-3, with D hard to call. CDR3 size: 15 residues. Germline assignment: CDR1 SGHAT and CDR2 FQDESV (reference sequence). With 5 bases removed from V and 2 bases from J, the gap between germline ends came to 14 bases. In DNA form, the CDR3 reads TGTGCCAGCAGCCCGTGGACCGGTTACACAGATACGCAGTATTTT. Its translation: CASSPWTGYTDTQYF.

CDR3 DNA sequence: TGTGCCAGCAGTGAAGCGAGCCTAGCTATTACCGGGGAGCTGTTTTTT. It codes for CASSEASLAITGELFF. The chain couples TRBV2 to TRBJ2-2; perhaps TRBD2 as D (5 bases). The V and J ends lost 0 bases and 5 bases respectively, with 13 bases between them. In germline, CDR1 is SNHLY, CDR2 FYNNEI. The CDR3 runs to 16 residues. Combining the CDR3 with reference TRBV2 and TRBJ2-2 gives the whole variable domain EPEVTQTPSHQVTQMGQEVILRCVPISNHLYFYWYRQILGQKVEFLVSFYNNEISEKSEIFDDQFSVERPDGSNFTLKIRSTKLEDSAMYFCASSEASLAITGELFFGEGSRLTVL.

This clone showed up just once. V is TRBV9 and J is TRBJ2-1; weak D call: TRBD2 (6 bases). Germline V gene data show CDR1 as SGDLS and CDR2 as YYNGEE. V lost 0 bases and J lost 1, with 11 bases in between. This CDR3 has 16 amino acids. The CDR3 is CASSVGGEPSYNEQFF. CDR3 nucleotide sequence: TGTGCCAGCAGCGTAGGCGGGGAACCTTCCTACAATGAGCAGTTCTTC.

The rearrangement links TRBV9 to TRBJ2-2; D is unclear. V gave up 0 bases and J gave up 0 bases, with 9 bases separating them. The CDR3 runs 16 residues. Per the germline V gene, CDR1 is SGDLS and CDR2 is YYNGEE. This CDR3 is CASSVGHSANTGELFF. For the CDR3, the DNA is TGTGCCAGCAGCGTAGGTCACAGCGCGAACACCGGGGAGCTGTTTTTT. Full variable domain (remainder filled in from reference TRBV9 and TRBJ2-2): DSGVTQTPKHLITATGQRVTLRCSPRSGDLSVYWYQQSLDQGLQFLIQYYNGEERAKGNILERFSAQQFPDLHSELNLSSLELGDSALYFCASSVGHSANTGELFFGEGSRLTVL.

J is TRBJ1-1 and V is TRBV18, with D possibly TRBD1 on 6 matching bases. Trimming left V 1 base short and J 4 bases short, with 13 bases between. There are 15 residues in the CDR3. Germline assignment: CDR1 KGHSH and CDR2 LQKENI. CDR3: CASSPRVRGGTEAFF. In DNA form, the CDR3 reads TGTGCCAGCTCACCACGGGTGAGGGGGGGCACTGAAGCTTTCTTT.

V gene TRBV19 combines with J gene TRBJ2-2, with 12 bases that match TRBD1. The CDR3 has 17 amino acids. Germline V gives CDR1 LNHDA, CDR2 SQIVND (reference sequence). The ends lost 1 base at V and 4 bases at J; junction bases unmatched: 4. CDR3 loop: CASSIAGQGAITGELFF. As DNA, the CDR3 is TGTGCCAGTAGTATAGCGGGACAGGGGGCTATCACCGGGGAGCTGTTTTTT.

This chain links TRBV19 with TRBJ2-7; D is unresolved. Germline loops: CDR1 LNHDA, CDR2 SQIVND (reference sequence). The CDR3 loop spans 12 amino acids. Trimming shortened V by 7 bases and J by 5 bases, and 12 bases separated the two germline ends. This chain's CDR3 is CASTDGRDEQYF. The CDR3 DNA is TGTGCCAGTACTGACGGTCGGGACGAGCAGTACTTC. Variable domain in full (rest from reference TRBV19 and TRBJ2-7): DGGITQSPKYLFRKEGQNVTLSCEQNLNHDAMYWYRQDPGQGLRLIYYSQIVNDFQKGDIAEGYSVSREKKESFPLTVTSAQKNPTAFYLCASTDGRDEQYFGPGTRLTVT.

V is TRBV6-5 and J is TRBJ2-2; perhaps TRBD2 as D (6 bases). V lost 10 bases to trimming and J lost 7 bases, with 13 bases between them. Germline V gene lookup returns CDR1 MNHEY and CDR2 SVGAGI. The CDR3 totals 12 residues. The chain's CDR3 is CATQVGGGELFF. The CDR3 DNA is TGTGCCACGCAAGTGGGGGGCGGGGAGCTGTTTTTT.

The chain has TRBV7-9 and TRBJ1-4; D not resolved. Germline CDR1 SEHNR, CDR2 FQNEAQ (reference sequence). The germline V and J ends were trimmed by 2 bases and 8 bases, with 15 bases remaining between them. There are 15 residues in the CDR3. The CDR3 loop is CASSLFAGGREKLFF. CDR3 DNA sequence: TGTGCCAGCAGCTTATTCGCGGGAGGTCGGGAAAAACTGTTTTTT.

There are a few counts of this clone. DNA of the CDR3: TGCAGTGCTGGGGTCCGGGAGCTGTTTTTT. Protein sequence: CSAGVRELFF. The chain recombines TRBV20-1 with TRBJ2-2; D call uncertain. This CDR3 has 10 residues. Between the trimmed V and J ends, which lost 5 bases and 9 bases, there was a span of 7 bases. Germline V CDR1 and CDR2: DFQATT, SNEGSKA (reference sequence).

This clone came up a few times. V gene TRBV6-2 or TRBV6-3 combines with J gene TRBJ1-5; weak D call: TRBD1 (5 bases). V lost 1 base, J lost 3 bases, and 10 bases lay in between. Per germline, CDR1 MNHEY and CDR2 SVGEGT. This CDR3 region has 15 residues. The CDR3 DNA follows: TGTGCCAGCAGTTACTTTACCAGGGCCAATCAGCCCCAGCATTTT. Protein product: CASSYFTRANQPQHF.

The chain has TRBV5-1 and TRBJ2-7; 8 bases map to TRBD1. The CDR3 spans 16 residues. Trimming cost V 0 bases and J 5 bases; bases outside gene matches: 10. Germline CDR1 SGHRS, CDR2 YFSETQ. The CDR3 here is CASSLGGGTGWDEQYF. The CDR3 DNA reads TGCGCCAGCAGCTTGGGGGGCGGGACAGGATGGGACGAGCAGTACTTC.

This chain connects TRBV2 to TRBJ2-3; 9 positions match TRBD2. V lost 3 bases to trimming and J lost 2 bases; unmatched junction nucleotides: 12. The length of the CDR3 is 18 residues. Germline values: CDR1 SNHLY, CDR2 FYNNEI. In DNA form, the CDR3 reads TGTGCCAGCAGTGACCAACCACTGACTAGCGGTAACACAGATACGCAGTATTTT. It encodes CASSDQPLTSGNTDTQYF.

The CDR3 coding sequence is TGTGCCAGCAGCTCGGGACGGGGGACCTATAGCAATCAGCCCCAGCATTTT. Translated, it gives CASSSGRGTYSNQPQHF. The chain combines TRBV7-9 with TRBJ1-5, with D perhaps matching TRBD1 (5 bases). The germline CDR1 and CDR2 sequences are SEHNR and FQNEAQ (reference sequence). The CDR3 sequence is 17 residues long. Trimming left V 4 bases short and J 0 bases short, with 16 bases between.

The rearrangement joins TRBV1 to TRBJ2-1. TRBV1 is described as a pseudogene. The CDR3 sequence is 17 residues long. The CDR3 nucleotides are TGCACCAGCAGCGGCAGATTCCGGGGGCGCTCCTACAATGAGCAGTTCTTC. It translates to CTSSGRFRGRSYNEQFF.

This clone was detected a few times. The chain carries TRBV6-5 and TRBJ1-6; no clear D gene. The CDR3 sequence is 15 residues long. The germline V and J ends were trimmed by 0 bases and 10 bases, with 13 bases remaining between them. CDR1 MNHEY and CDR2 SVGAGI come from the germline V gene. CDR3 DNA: TGTGCCAGCAGTTACTCTCCCGCTCTGGGCTCACCCCTCCACTTT. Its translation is CASSYSPALGSPLHF.

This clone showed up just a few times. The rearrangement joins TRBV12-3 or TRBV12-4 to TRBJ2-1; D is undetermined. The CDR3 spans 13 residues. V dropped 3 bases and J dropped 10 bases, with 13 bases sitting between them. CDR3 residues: CASSFESAREQFF. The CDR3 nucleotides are TGTGCCAGCAGTTTCGAGTCTGCACGCGAGCAGTTCTTC.